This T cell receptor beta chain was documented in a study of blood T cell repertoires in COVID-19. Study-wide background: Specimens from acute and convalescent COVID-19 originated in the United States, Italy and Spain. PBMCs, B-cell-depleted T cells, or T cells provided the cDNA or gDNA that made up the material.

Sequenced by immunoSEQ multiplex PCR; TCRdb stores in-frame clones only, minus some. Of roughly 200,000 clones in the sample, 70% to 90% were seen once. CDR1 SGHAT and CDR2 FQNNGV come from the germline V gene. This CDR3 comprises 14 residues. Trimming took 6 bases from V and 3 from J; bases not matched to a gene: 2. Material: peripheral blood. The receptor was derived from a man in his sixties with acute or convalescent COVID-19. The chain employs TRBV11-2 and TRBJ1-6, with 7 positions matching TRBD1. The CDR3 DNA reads TGTGCCAGCAGACGGGACAGCTATAATTCACCCCTCCACTTT. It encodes CASRRDSYNSPLHF.